The text below deals with one TCR beta chain. Its antigen is as yet unknown. CD4+CD25+CD127- Tregs, CD4+CD25- non-Tregs, CD4 and CD8 cells were sorted. Assay used: immunoSEQ multiplex PCR; TCRdb lists only in-frame clones, some missing. The table has fewer than 70,000 clones, about four fifths seen once. The CDR3 spans 12 residues. V was shortened by 4 bases and J by 8 bases, with 11 bases between the two germline ends. The germline V gene has CDR1 SEHNR and CDR2 FQNEAQ (reference sequence). The data stem from a study of Tregs in tolerant kidney transplant recipients. Points from the study as a whole: Few patients were studied, so findings need validation in larger groups. Biological reproducibility was not directly addressed, but technical replication error appeared minimal. The most relevant donor-specific Treg TCRbeta repertoire apparently came from expansion with activated donor B cells.

The origin of this receptor is a human donor in good health. Material for sequencing was CD4+ T cells from blood. The chain combines TRBV7-9 with TRBJ1-1; D gene uncertain. The chain's CDR3 is CASSWSDAEAFF. Written as DNA, the CDR3 is TGTGCCAGCAGCTGGTCGGACGCGGAAGCTTTCTTT. The full variable domain, with the rest looked up from reference TRBV7-9 and TRBJ1-1, is DTGVSQNPRHKITKRGQNVTFRCDPISEHNRLYWYRQTLGQGPEFLTYFQNEAQLEKSRLLSDRFSAERPKGSFSTLEIQRTEQGDSAMYLCASSWSDAEAFFGQGTRLTVV.